Described below is a single T cell receptor beta chain sequence and its context. What it binds is not known. This entry comes from a study of cytomegalovirus exposure and HLA in healthy donors. Regarding the study as a whole: Prior analysis indicated that the majority of TCR beta V segments exhibited productivity approximately 90% or approximately 30% of the time.

In the PCR, 60 Vbeta and 13 Jbeta primers were used. Data came from immunoSEQ multiplex PCR; TCRdb stores just in-frame clones and leaves some out. The sample gives under 200,000 clones, 82% of which show up once; about 1.4% is in the top ten. The germline V gene has CDR1 SQVTM and CDR2 ANQGSEA. The CDR3 has 16 amino acids. The V and J ends lost 1 base and 1 base, in that order; junction bases with no gene match: 9. The chain uses TRBV29-1 and TRBJ1-1, with TRBD1 identical over 7 bases. The source material was PBMCs. This receptor was taken from a girl aged 5-17 years in good health and CMV-seropositive. The CDR3 region has the DNA TGCAGCGTTGAAGCACACCGGGACAGACAGAACACTGAAGCTTTCTTT. It translates to CSVEAHRDRQNTEAFF.